Presented here are 29 T cell receptor beta chains from one specimen sequenced in a study of beta chain features in type 1 diabetes. Expressed TCRB transcripts got sequenced, as all isolated RNA was reverse transcribed. Method: immunoSEQ multiplex PCR; TCRdb's copy keeps in-frame clones and lacks some. This table has 360,000 or so clones, roughly 21% appearing once. Sequences were obtained from naive CD4+ T cells from blood. These receptor sequences come from a woman aged 18-29 years in good health.

This clone was seen more than once but under ten times. The chain is built from TRBV5-1 and TRBJ2-5, with 8 bases identical to TRBD2. J was trimmed by 9 bases and V by 4 bases; bases with no gene match: 11. Germline assignment: CDR1 SGHRS and CDR2 YFSETQ. This CDR3 has 14 amino acids. CDR3 sequence (DNA): TGCGCCAGCAGCGCCCGACTAGCGCGCGATCCCCAGTACTTC. Translated: CASSARLARDPQYF.

This clone has more than one count but fewer than ten. Other DNA sequences from this sample encode an identical CDR3 as well. The chain uses TRBV5-1 and TRBJ2-5, with TRBD2 identical over 7 bases. V was pared by 3 bases and J by 3 bases, with 2 bases of the junction left unmatched. The CDR3 has 13 residues. In germline, CDR1 is SGHRS, CDR2 YFSETQ. CDR3 sequence reads: CASSSGTKETQYF. Here the CDR3 DNA reads TGCGCCAGCAGCTCGGGGACTAAAGAGACCCAGTACTTC.

This clone came up a few times. J is TRBJ2-1 and V is TRBV5-1; 8 positions match TRBD2. V lost 2 bases to trimming and J lost 4 bases; unmatched junction nucleotides: 5. CDR1 SGHRS and CDR2 YFSETQ come from the germline V gene. The CDR3 contains 15 residues. The CDR3 DNA follows: TGCGCCAGCAGCTTAAAACTAGCGGTTTACAATGAGCAGTTCTTC. It is translated as CASSLKLAVYNEQFF.

This clone was seen a handful of times. The gene calls are TRBV18 and TRBJ1-1; 11 nucleotides agree with TRBD1. Germline CDR1 and CDR2: KGHSH and LQKENI. The V gene end was trimmed by 3 bases and the J gene end by 8 bases; junction bases not matched to a gene: 14. This CDR3 is 17 amino acids long. In nucleotides, the CDR3 is TGTGCCAGCTCACCTTGGACAGGGGGCCCCGAGAGGGGAGAAGCTTTCTTT. It codes for CASSPWTGGPERGEAFF.

J is TRBJ2-7 and V is TRBV7-9; 7 nucleotides agree with TRBD1. Per germline, CDR1 SEHNR and CDR2 FQNEAQ (reference sequence). Germline trimming cut 4 bases from V and 2 bases from J; bases unmatched to any gene: 8. CDR3 size: 15 residues. The CDR3 DNA is TGTGCCAGCAGCTCTCGATGGGACAGACCCTACGAGCAGTACTTC. Its translation is CASSSRWDRPYEQYF.

The gene calls are TRBV29-1 and TRBJ2-1; weak D call: TRBD2 (6 bases). The germline V gene has CDR1 SQVTM and CDR2 ANQGSEA. The CDR3 extends over 10 amino acids. V dropped 6 bases and J dropped 15 bases, with 15 bases sitting between them. DNA for the CDR3: TGCAGCGTGTTGGCGGGACCGCTGTTCTTC. Its translation is CSVLAGPLFF.

CDR3 sequence reads: CASRLDTTDTQYF. The CDR3 nucleotides read TGTGCCAGCCGATTGGACACCACAGATACGCAGTATTTT. V gene TRBV2 combines with J gene TRBJ2-3, with a possible D match to TRBD1 (5 bases). Trimming pared 8 bases from V and 2 bases from J, leaving 11 bases between. The CDR3 is 13 residues long. In germline, CDR1 is SNHLY, CDR2 FYNNEI.

This clone was counted only a few times. The V and J genes are TRBV15 and TRBJ1-4; a weak D match, TRBD1 (6 bases). Germline loops: CDR1 LNHNV, CDR2 YYDKDF (reference sequence). Trimming took off 3 bases at V and 7 bases at J, with 18 bases between the two ends. The CDR3 is 16 residues long. The chain's CDR3 is CATSRDRGGAGEKLFF. The CDR3 DNA reads as TGTGCCACCAGCAGGGACCGAGGGGGGGCAGGTGAAAAACTGTTTTTT.

This clone showed up just a few times. The V and J genes are TRBV9 and TRBJ2-1; 8 positions agree with TRBD1. Germline loops: CDR1 SGDLS, CDR2 YYNGEE. The CDR3 extends over 13 amino acids. The ends lost 2 bases at V and 9 bases at J; junction bases unmatched: 4. CDR3 in DNA: TGTGCCAGCAGCGTTTTTACAGGGGGTGAGCAGTTCTTC. The encoded protein is CASSVFTGGEQFF.

The J gene is TRBJ2-5, the V gene TRBV5-1; D possibly corresponds to TRBD1 (5 bases). The V gene lost 1 base and the J gene lost 1 base, with 8 bases spanning the gap. The CDR3 spans 14 residues. Germline V lookup: CDR1 SGHRS, CDR2 YFSETQ. The CDR3 region has the DNA TGCGCCAGCAGCTTGTCTGACAGCCAAGAGACCCAGTACTTC. This codes for CASSLSDSQETQYF.

This clone occurred a few times. As the CDR3 is not closed by the conserved phenylalanine or tryptophan, this likely results from a read error. The limits of the CDR3 on the DNA are not certain, so only TCRdb's listed CDR3 is given. The rearrangement links TRBV28 to TRBJ2-4; the D call TRBD2 from the table was never checked on the DNA. The germline gives CDR1 MDHEN, CDR2 SYDVKM. Inclusive of both ends, the CDR3 amounts to 13 amino acids. CDR3 region: CASSLGRRECLAS.

The rearrangement joins TRBV7-2 to TRBJ2-1; 7 bases align to TRBD2. The CDR3 has 16 residues. With V trimmed by 1 base and J by 5 bases, 8 bases remained unmatched. Germline V CDR1 and CDR2: SGHTA, FQGNSA. In DNA, the CDR3 is TGTGCCAGCAGCTTAGTTGGGGGGGTTGCGCACAATGAGCAGTTCTTC. This sequence encodes CASSLVGGVAHNEQFF.

The V and J genes are TRBV27 and TRBJ2-1; 7 bases map to TRBD2. CDR1 and CDR2 (germline): MNHEY, SMNVEV (reference sequence). The trim removed 5 bases at V and 2 bases at J, leaving 6 bases unmatched. CDR3 length equals 15 residues. DNA for the CDR3: TGTGCCAGCAGTCGCTGGGGGGGTACCTACAATGAGCAGTTCTTC. It codes for CASSRWGGTYNEQFF.

In this sample, this clone turned up a few times. The gene calls are TRBV30 and TRBJ1-5, with D perhaps matching TRBD1 (5 bases). The CDR3 has 13 amino acids. Trimming left V 2 bases short and J 4 bases short, with 9 bases between. Germline V gene lookup returns CDR1 GTSNPN and CDR2 SVGIG (reference sequence). The CDR3 DNA reads as TGTGCCTGGAGTCTCGACAGAAATCAGCCCCAGCATTTT. Its translation is CAWSLDRNQPQHF.

This clone showed up just a few times. CDR3 protein: CSGVGGNTEAFF. In DNA, the CDR3 is TGCAGCGGCGTAGGGGGGAACACTGAAGCTTTCTTT. The V and J genes are TRBV29-1 and TRBJ1-1; TRBD1 is a possible D gene (6 bases). Trimming left V 7 bases short and J 1 base short, with 10 bases between. The CDR3 runs to 12 residues. Germline CDR1 and CDR2: SQVTM and ANQGSEA.

This chain uses TRBV5-1 with TRBJ2-7, with 8 bases matching TRBD1. Germline lookup yields CDR1 SGHRS and CDR2 YFSETQ. The CDR3 is made up of 14 amino acids. J was trimmed by 5 bases and V by 4 bases; bases with no gene match: 8. This chain's CDR3 is CASSPRGQDNEQYF. Here the CDR3 DNA reads TGCGCCAGCAGCCCAAGGGGACAGGATAACGAGCAGTACTTC.

This clone has only a few counts. The chain couples TRBV10-3 to TRBJ1-2, with TRBD1 matching over 10 bases. The CDR3 length is 15 residues. V lost 6 bases and J lost 2; bases outside the gene matches: 6. Germline loops: CDR1 ENHRY, CDR2 SYGVKD. The CDR3 is CAISGGQGHNYGYTF. For the CDR3, the DNA is TGTGCCATCAGCGGGGGACAGGGGCACAACTATGGCTACACCTTC.

V usage is TRBV15 and J usage is TRBJ2-5; D uncertain. V lost 0 bases and J lost 2, with 10 bases in between. Germline CDR1 LNHNV, CDR2 YYDKDF (reference sequence). The length of the CDR3 is 15 residues. In DNA, the CDR3 is TGTGCCACCAGCAGAGAAGTGCAGGCTCAAGAGACCCAGTACTTC. This gives the protein CATSREVQAQETQYF.

This chain links TRBV7-9 with TRBJ2-7, with a weak D call TRBD1 (7 bases). Germline V lookup: CDR1 SEHNR, CDR2 FQNEAQ (reference sequence). There are 17 residues in the CDR3. V lost 1 base and J 5 bases, leaving 21 bases between the germline ends. The CDR3 sequence is CASSLGGGAGGQDEQYF. CDR3 nucleotides: TGTGCCAGCAGCTTAGGAGGCGGGGCAGGGGGTCAGGACGAGCAGTACTTC.

This chain links TRBV6-5 with TRBJ2-7; 7 bases are a match to TRBD1. The junction had 6 bases not matched to a gene; V was cut back by 6 bases and J by 1 base. The CDR3 contains 14 residues. Germline CDR1 is MNHEY and CDR2 is SVGAGI. This CDR3 reads CASRGDSVSYEQYF. In DNA form, the CDR3 reads TGTGCCAGCAGGGGGGACAGTGTTTCCTACGAGCAGTACTTC.

V and J are TRBV30 and TRBJ2-7, with 9 bases that match TRBD1. The CDR3 length is 12 residues. CDR1 and CDR2 (germline): GTSNPN, SVGIG (reference sequence). The junction had 0 bases not matched to a gene; V was cut back by 5 bases and J by 1 base. The CDR3 DNA reads as TGTGCCTGGGGGACAGGGTCCTACGAGCAGTACTTC. Protein sequence: CAWGTGSYEQYF.

The chain is built from TRBV13 and TRBJ1-2; the match to TRBD1 covers 10 bases. Germline CDR1 and CDR2: PRHDT and FYEKMQ (reference sequence). V lost 4 bases to trimming and J lost 7 bases; unmatched junction nucleotides: 6. This CDR3 contains 14 residues. The CDR3 sequence is CASSSSTGGRGYTF. In DNA form, the CDR3 reads TGTGCCAGCAGCTCCTCGACAGGGGGCCGTGGCTACACCTTC.

This clone has more than one count but fewer than ten. The chain joins TRBV10-3 to TRBJ2-5; 7 nucleotides line up with TRBD1. The assigned J gene may be wrong: the sequence end matches TRBJ2-7 better. The length of the CDR3 is 11 residues. Germline V CDR1 and CDR2: ENHRY, SYGVKD. For the CDR3, the DNA is TGTGCCACGGGACAGAGCTACGAGCAGTACTTC. It yields the protein CATGQSYEQYF.

Of note for this clone: Within the sample, other DNA sequences also encode this same CDR3. The chain is built from TRBV5-1 and TRBJ2-7, with D possibly being TRBD2 (6 bases). The V end lost 4 bases, the J end lost 3 bases, and 11 bases lay between the germline ends. The length of the CDR3 is 13 residues. Germline loops: CDR1 SGHRS, CDR2 YFSETQ. The CDR3 here is CASSLGGDYEQYF. In DNA, the CDR3 is TGCGCCAGCAGCCTGGGGGGAGACTACGAGCAGTACTTC.

This clone has more than one count but fewer than ten. This chain uses TRBV7-9 with TRBJ2-2; a weak D match, TRBD2 (5 bases). Trimming shortened V by 2 bases and J by 4 bases, and 14 bases separated the two germline ends. The CDR3 spans 16 residues. The germline gives CDR1 SEHNR, CDR2 FQNEAQ (reference sequence). CDR3 sequence: CASSLTPSLGTGELFF. In nucleotides, the CDR3 is TGTGCCAGCAGCTTAACGCCTAGCTTGGGCACCGGGGAGCTGTTTTTT.

This clone was counted only a few times. The genes are TRBV7-6 and TRBJ2-1; 10 positions match TRBD2. CDR1 is SGHVS and CDR2 is FNYEAQ in the germline V gene. The CDR3 extends over 15 amino acids. The J segment lost 3 bases and the V segment lost 5 bases, leaving 4 bases of the junction unmatched. The CDR3 DNA sequence: TGTGCCAGCAGCGGATCTAGCGGGAGCTACAATGAGCAGTTCTTC. Translation gives CASSGSSGSYNEQFF.

This sequence joins TRBV2 and TRBJ2-3, with 7 bases fitting TRBD1. The V gene's germline CDR1 is SNHLY and CDR2 FYNNEI. This CDR3 has 13 residues. V was pared by 7 bases and J by 2 bases, with 3 bases of the junction left unmatched. CDR3 bases: TGTGCCAGCATTCAGGGGGTCACAGATACGCAGTATTTT. Translating gives CASIQGVTDTQYF. The complete variable domain, with remaining parts taken from reference TRBV2 and TRBJ2-3, reads EPEVTQTPSHQVTQMGQEVILRCVPISNHLYFYWYRQILGQKVEFLVSFYNNEISEKSEIFDDQFSVERPDGSNFTLKIRSTKLEDSAMYFCASIQGVTDTQYFGPGTRLTVL.

The chain links TRBV5-1 to TRBJ2-7, with D perhaps matching TRBD2 (6 bases). Per germline, CDR1 SGHRS and CDR2 YFSETQ. The V end lost 1 base, the J end lost 0 bases, and 11 bases lay between the germline ends. The CDR3 spans 15 residues. CDR3 residues: CASSLQSGSSYEQYF. For the CDR3, the DNA is TGCGCCAGCAGCTTGCAAAGCGGGTCCTCCTACGAGCAGTACTTC.

The chain recombines TRBV20-1 with TRBJ2-1, with 8 nucleotides matching TRBD2. The CDR3 loop spans 11 amino acids. V gave up 5 bases and J gave up 13 bases; unmatched junction bases: 7. The germline V gene has CDR1 DFQATT and CDR2 SNEGSKA (reference sequence). The CDR3: CSASSRGAQFF. The DNA of the CDR3 is TGCAGTGCTTCTTCGCGGGGGGCCCAGTTCTTC.